This T cell receptor (beta chain) was sequenced in a study of cytomegalovirus exposure and HLA in healthy donors. Background on the study: HLA-typed donors contributed 80 million or so unique TCRs, which were held in an early data release.

Germline V gene sequence: CDR1 MGHRA, CDR2 YSYEKL. The CDR3 spans 14 residues. The V gene lost 2 bases and the J gene lost 0 bases, with 8 bases spanning the gap. PCR employed 60 Vbeta and 13 Jbeta primers. Repertoires were generated with immunoSEQ multiplex PCR, while TCRdb's copy carries only in-frame clones and drops some. The top ten clones hold 2.5% to 3.5% of a sample with hundreds of thousands of clones, approximately 80% of them seen once. Whole-study findings and limits: The only immune exposure information that was available was CMV serostatus. With DRB1 most and HLA-C fewest, TCR association rates differed between HLA loci in a later analysis.

As concerns this clone: Its target is not known.

The sequencing input was PBMCs. This chain links TRBV4-1 with TRBJ2-7; tentative D call: TRBD1 (5 bases). The receptor was derived from a man aged 25 to 40 in good health and CMV-seronegative. For the CDR3, the DNA is TGCGCCAGCAGCCAATGGCAGGGCTCCTACGAGCAGTACTTC. This sequence encodes CASSQWQGSYEQYF.